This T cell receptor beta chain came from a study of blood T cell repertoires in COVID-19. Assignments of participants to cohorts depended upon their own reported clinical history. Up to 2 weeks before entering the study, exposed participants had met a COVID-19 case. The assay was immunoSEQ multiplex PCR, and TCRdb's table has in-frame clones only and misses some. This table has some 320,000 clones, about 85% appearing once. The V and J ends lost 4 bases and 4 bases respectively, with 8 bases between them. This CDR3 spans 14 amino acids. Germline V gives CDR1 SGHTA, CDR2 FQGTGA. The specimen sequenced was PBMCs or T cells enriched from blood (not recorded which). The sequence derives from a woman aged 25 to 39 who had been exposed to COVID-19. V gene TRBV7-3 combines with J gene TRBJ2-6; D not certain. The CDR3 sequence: CASSSAAGANVLTF. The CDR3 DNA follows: TGTGCCAGCAGCTCTGCGGCAGGGGCCAACGTCCTGACTTTC. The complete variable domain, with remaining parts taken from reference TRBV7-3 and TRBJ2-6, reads GAGVSQTPSNKVTEKGKYVELRCDPISGHTALYWYRQSLGQGPEFLIYFQGTGAADDSGLPNDRFFAVRPEGSVSTLKIQRTERGDSAVYLCASSSAAGANVLTFGAGSRLTVL.